One and the same sample provided the 27 T cell receptor beta chains below, sequenced in a study of T cell clonotyping in hematopoietic cell transplantation. The time point here: recipient sample about 28 days before transplant, after cytoreduction. The method was immunoSEQ multiplex PCR; TCRdb's version includes in-frame clones alone and lacks a portion of them. The repertoire holds approximately 5,100 clones, with under 35% as singletons. Source: peripheral blood mononuclear cells, taken before stem cell transplant. The receptors shown here come from a man in his fifties with myelofibrosis. Some clones in this sample may be carry-over from other donors' samples.

This clone has just a few counts. The CDR3 carries no conserved terminal phenylalanine or tryptophan, so it likely arises from a read error. The V call is TRBV6-5, the J call TRBJ2-7; D is ambiguous. CDR1 MNHEY and CDR2 SVGAGI come from the germline V gene. The ends were cut back, 0 bases at V and 5 bases at J, with 8 bases in the middle. The CDR3 sequence is 13 residues long. The CDR3 coding sequence is TGTGCCAGCAGTTACTCCGGATCGGACGAGCAGTACCTC. It is translated as CASSYSGSDEQYL.

This clone turned up a few times. The chain links TRBV27 to TRBJ2-7, with D perhaps assigned TRBD1 or TRBD2 (5 bases each). Germline values: CDR1 MNHEY, CDR2 SMNVEV (reference sequence). The length of the CDR3 is 15 residues. Trimming removed 6 bases from V and 3 bases from J, with 18 bases in between. The CDR3 protein is CASSTLWDGDYEQYF. The CDR3 region has the DNA TGTGCCAGCAGCACCTTATGGGACGGAGACTACGAGCAGTACTTC.

This chain joins TRBV30 and TRBJ1-5; D is perhaps TRBD1 (6 bases). In germline, CDR1 is GTSNPN, CDR2 SVGIG (reference sequence). This CDR3 comprises 15 residues. The germline V and J ends were trimmed by 2 bases and 4 bases, with 15 bases remaining between them. CDR3 protein: CAWSRGTSLNQPQHF. CDR3 sequence (DNA): TGTGCCTGGAGTCGCGGGACATCCTTAAATCAGCCCCAGCATTTT.

In its sample, this clone is medium-sized. The rearrangement joins TRBV5-6 to TRBJ1-5; TRBD1 aligns across 9 bases. The CDR3 contains 14 residues. The ends lost 4 bases at V and 7 bases at J; junction bases unmatched: 6. The germline V gene encodes CDR1 SGHDT and CDR2 YYEEEE. The CDR3 loop is CASSPGQGGQPQHF. The DNA for the CDR3 is TGTGCCAGCAGCCCGGGACAGGGTGGCCAGCCCCAGCATTTT.

The chain joins TRBV6-5 to TRBJ2-7; either TRBD1 or TRBD2 may fit D (5 bases each). This CDR3 has 14 residues. Trimming shortened V by 6 bases and J by 6 bases, and 18 bases separated the two germline ends. Per the germline V gene, CDR1 is MNHEY and CDR2 is SVGAGI. CDR3 in amino acids: CASSTFPARGEQYF. CDR3 nucleotides: TGTGCCAGCAGCACATTTCCGGCGAGGGGCGAGCAGTACTTC.

The rearrangement links TRBV30 to TRBJ1-5; perhaps TRBD1 as D (6 bases). CDR3 length: 14 amino acids. Germline V gene lookup returns CDR1 GTSNPN and CDR2 SVGIG (reference sequence). Trimming took off 7 bases at V and 3 bases at J, with 16 bases between the two ends. The CDR3 nucleotides read TGTGCCTTAGGGTCAGGGGTTAACAATCAGCCCCAGCATTTT. It yields the protein CALGSGVNNQPQHF. The variable domain in full, with the rest retrieved from reference TRBV30 and TRBJ1-5, is SQTIHQWPATLVQPVGSPLSLECTVEGTSNPNLYWYRQAAGRGLQLLFYSVGIGQISSEVPQNLSASRPQDRQFILSSKKLLLSDSGFYLCALGSGVNNQPQHFGDGTRLSIL.

This clone was seen more than once but under ten times. J is TRBJ2-1 and V is TRBV30; either TRBD1 or TRBD2 may fit D (5 bases each). Trimming removed 2 bases at V and 7 bases at J, with 18 bases between. Germline V gene sequence: CDR1 GTSNPN, CDR2 SVGIG (reference sequence). The length of the CDR3 is 15 residues. CDR3 coding DNA: TGTGCCTGGAGTACGGGTGGGGGAGAGATAAATGAGCAGTTCTTC. Its translation is CAWSTGGGEINEQFF. Together with reference TRBV30 and TRBJ2-1, the CDR3 gives the full variable domain: SQTIHQWPATLVQPVGSPLSLECTVEGTSNPNLYWYRQAAGRGLQLLFYSVGIGQISSEVPQNLSASRPQDRQFILSSKKLLLSDSGFYLCAWSTGGGEINEQFFGPGTRLTVL.

V and J are TRBV6-1 and TRBJ2-7, with unresolved D. V dropped 7 bases and J dropped 7 bases, with 20 bases sitting between them. The CDR3 spans 14 residues. Germline CDR1 MNHNS, CDR2 SASEGT. In nucleotides, the CDR3 is TGTGCCAGCACCCAAAGGACGGGCCCCTGGGAGCAGTACTTC. This codes for CASTQRTGPWEQYF.

The chain has TRBV30 and TRBJ1-2; D gene uncertain. The germline CDR1 and CDR2 sequences are GTSNPN and SVGIG (reference sequence). V lost 4 bases and J lost 7, with 13 bases in between. This CDR3 contains 12 residues. Written as DNA, the CDR3 is TGTGCCTGGACCGATCCGGGTCCTGGCTACACCTTC. It is translated as CAWTDPGPGYTF. Full variable domain (outside the CDR3, taken from reference TRBV30 and TRBJ1-2): SQTIHQWPATLVQPVGSPLSLECTVEGTSNPNLYWYRQAAGRGLQLLFYSVGIGQISSEVPQNLSASRPQDRQFILSSKKLLLSDSGFYLCAWTDPGPGYTFGSGTRLTVV.

This clone was observed a few times. The V call is TRBV30, the J call TRBJ1-2; D is unresolved. The CDR3 loop spans 13 amino acids. Trimming shortened V by 0 bases and J by 1 base, and 6 bases separated the two germline ends. The germline V gene has CDR1 GTSNPN and CDR2 SVGIG (reference sequence). CDR3 residues: CAWSVESNYGYTF. CDR3 nucleotide sequence: TGTGCCTGGAGTGTAGAGAGTAACTATGGCTACACCTTC.

This clone came up a few times. This chain links TRBV9 with TRBJ1-6; D is uncertain. Trimming removed 5 bases at V and 7 bases at J, with 16 bases between. This CDR3 comprises 15 residues. CDR1 is SGDLS, CDR2 YYNGEE, per germline. CDR3 in DNA: TGTGCCAGCAGAAATGCGGAGAGTCGCAATTCACCCCTCCACTTT. This sequence encodes CASRNAESRNSPLHF. The whole variable domain, remainder taken from reference TRBV9 and TRBJ1-6, is DSGVTQTPKHLITATGQRVTLRCSPRSGDLSVYWYQQSLDQGLQFLIQYYNGEERAKGNILERFSAQQFPDLHSELNLSSLELGDSALYFCASRNAESRNSPLHFGNGTRLTVT.

This clone was seen more than once but under ten times. The chain uses TRBV4-3 and TRBJ1-4; TRBD1 agrees at 7 bases. V lost 2 bases to trimming and J lost 1 base; unmatched junction nucleotides: 4. This CDR3 region has 16 residues. Germline V gene data show CDR1 as LGHNA and CDR2 as YSLEER. Here the CDR3 reads CASSQSRGVTNEKLFF. The CDR3 DNA is TGCGCCAGCAGCCAAAGCAGGGGGGTAACTAATGAAAAACTGTTTTTT.

Details on this clone: The junction and the germline gene differ at one end; a read error may be behind it. The chain uses TRBV6-6 and TRBJ1-2; TRBD1 agrees at 9 bases. CDR3 size: 16 residues. In germline, CDR1 is MNHNY, CDR2 SVGAGI (reference sequence). CDR3 bases: TGTGCCAGCAGCCGGATACCGGGACAGGGTGCCTATGGCTACACCTTT. It translates to CASSRIPGQGAYGYTF.

This clone was detected only a few times. The gene calls are TRBV19 and TRBJ2-7, with 8 bases lining up with TRBD1. V dropped 1 base and J dropped 1; count of bases not matched to a gene: 0. This CDR3 has 14 residues. Germline CDR1 and CDR2: LNHDA and SQIVND (reference sequence). CDR3 DNA sequence: TGTGCCAGTAGTATAGGGACAGGGTCCTACGAGCAGTACTTC. It specifies CASSIGTGSYEQYF.

This clone is termed large. The rearrangement joins TRBV4-1 to TRBJ1-2; D unclear. The V end was cut by 1 base, the J end by 3 bases, with 9 bases between. The CDR3 loop spans 14 amino acids. Germline CDR1 MGHRA, CDR2 YSYEKL. The CDR3 here is CASSQGHHDYGYTF. DNA for the CDR3: TGCGCCAGCAGCCAAGGACACCACGACTATGGCTACACCTTC.

The CDR3 nucleotides read TGTGCCAGCAGGTCACAGGGTGTGGGATGGACTGAAGCTTTCTTT. This sequence encodes CASRSQGVGWTEAFF. The rearrangement joins TRBV13 to TRBJ1-1; D possibly corresponds to TRBD1 (6 bases). This CDR3 is built from 15 residues. Germline V gene lookup returns CDR1 PRHDT and CDR2 FYEKMQ (reference sequence). The V and J ends lost 6 bases and 5 bases respectively, with 19 bases between them.

The rearrangement uses TRBV5-6 and TRBJ2-5, with D perhaps matching TRBD2 (6 bases). The V gene's germline CDR1 is SGHDT and CDR2 YYEEEE. The ends were cut back, 1 base at V and 5 bases at J, with 9 bases in the middle. This CDR3 is built from 13 residues. CDR3 amino acids: CASSLWRGETQYF. CDR3 in DNA: TGTGCCAGCAGCTTGTGGAGGGGCGAGACCCAGTACTTC.

The chain is built from TRBV5-6 and TRBJ2-7; 7 bases fit TRBD1. Germline V gene lookup returns CDR1 SGHDT and CDR2 YYEEEE. V lost 3 bases to trimming and J lost 0 bases; unmatched junction nucleotides: 3. The CDR3 sequence is 14 residues long. The DNA of the CDR3 is TGTGCCAGCAGCTGGGACAGACCCTCCTACGAGCAGTACTTC. Its protein is CASSWDRPSYEQYF. The complete variable domain, with remaining parts taken from reference TRBV5-6 and TRBJ2-7, reads DAGVTQSPTHLIKTRGQQVTLRCSPKSGHDTVSWYQQALGQGPQFIFQYYEEEERQRGNFPDRFSGHQFPNYSSELNVNALLLGDSALYLCASSWDRPSYEQYFGPGTRLTVT.

The chain carries TRBV6-5 and TRBJ2-7; possible D gene TRBD2, 6 bases. Trimming pared 7 bases from V and 2 bases from J, leaving 15 bases between. This CDR3 is built from 14 residues. The germline V gene encodes CDR1 MNHEY and CDR2 SVGAGI. The CDR3 sequence is CASTPSGTPYEQYF. The CDR3 DNA is TGTGCCAGCACCCCGTCAGGGACTCCCTACGAGCAGTACTTC.

The chain links TRBV6-5 to TRBJ1-1, with TRBD1 identical over 8 bases. The CDR3 loop spans 14 amino acids. Germline CDR1 reads MNHEY; CDR2 reads SVGAGI. The V and J ends lost 6 bases and 1 base, in that order; junction bases with no gene match: 4. Here the CDR3 DNA reads TGTGCCAGCAGCCGAGACAGGGGGAACACTGAAGCTTTCTTT. It specifies CASSRDRGNTEAFF.

The rearrangement uses TRBV6-1 and TRBJ1-6; TRBD1 matches 7 bases. This CDR3 spans 14 amino acids. Per the germline V gene, CDR1 is MNHNS and CDR2 is SASEGT. The trim removed 4 bases at V and 7 bases at J, leaving 4 bases unmatched. DNA for the CDR3: TGTGCCAGCAGTGTCCAGGGGGACAATTCACCCCTCCACTTT. This codes for CASSVQGDNSPLHF.

The V and J genes are TRBV30 and TRBJ1-1, with D uncertain. Germline loops: CDR1 GTSNPN, CDR2 SVGIG (reference sequence). The CDR3 is 16 amino acids. With 2 bases removed from V and 4 bases from J, the gap between germline ends came to 20 bases. CDR3 loop: CAWSKYTGGVFTEAFF. DNA of the CDR3: TGTGCCTGGAGTAAATACACGGGAGGCGTCTTCACTGAAGCTTTCTTT.

The V gene is TRBV6-1, the J gene TRBJ1-2; no firm D call. This CDR3 is built from 13 residues. The V gene's germline CDR1 is MNHNS and CDR2 SASEGT. Trimming pared 0 bases from V and 4 bases from J, leaving 6 bases between. The CDR3 nucleotides are TGTGCCAGCAGTGAAGCAGGGCCCTATGGCTACACCTTC. Encoded protein: CASSEAGPYGYTF.

The chain uses TRBV7-9 and TRBJ1-2, with 8 bases lining up with TRBD1. CDR3 size: 15 residues. The germline CDR1 and CDR2 sequences are SEHNR and FQNEAQ (reference sequence). With V trimmed by 4 bases and J by 7 bases, 11 bases remained unmatched. CDR3 coding DNA: TGTGCCAGCAGCTCTGCAGACGACAGGGGTAGTGGCTACACCTTC. Translated: CASSSADDRGSGYTF.

In its sample, this clone was seen once. This sequence joins TRBV30 and TRBJ2-7; D is perhaps TRBD1 (6 bases). The V gene's germline CDR1 is GTSNPN and CDR2 SVGIG (reference sequence). The ends were cut back, 5 bases at V and 5 bases at J, with 16 bases in the middle. The length of the CDR3 is 13 residues. CDR3 sequence (DNA): TGTGCCTGGTCGAACAGGGTTGATAACGAGCAGTACTTC. It specifies CAWSNRVDNEQYF.

This clone was seen a few times. The V call is TRBV30, the J call TRBJ2-7; the D is unclear. V was clipped by 1 base and J by 2 bases, with 6 bases between them. The CDR3 consists of 12 residues. From germline, CDR1 is GTSNPN and CDR2 SVGIG (reference sequence). CDR3 amino acids: CAWSGGPYEQYF. In DNA form, the CDR3 reads TGTGCCTGGAGTGGGGGTCCCTACGAGCAGTACTTC. Filled out from reference TRBV30 and TRBJ2-7, the complete variable domain reads SQTIHQWPATLVQPVGSPLSLECTVEGTSNPNLYWYRQAAGRGLQLLFYSVGIGQISSEVPQNLSASRPQDRQFILSSKKLLLSDSGFYLCAWSGGPYEQYFGPGTRLTVT.

The rearrangement uses TRBV6-6 and TRBJ2-7; no firm D call. The CDR3 is made up of 14 amino acids. The V gene's germline CDR1 is MNHNY and CDR2 SVGAGI (reference sequence). V lost 6 bases, J lost 3 bases, and 15 bases lay in between. The CDR3 region is CASSLSPGVYEQYF. CDR3 DNA sequence: TGTGCCAGCAGCTTGTCCCCGGGTGTCTACGAGCAGTACTTC.